These 3 T cell receptor beta chains came from one sample sequenced in a study of Tregs in tolerant kidney transplant recipients. TCRdb's copy holds only in-frame clones and misses some; the assay was immunoSEQ multiplex PCR. The sample includes approximately 60,000 clones, more than 70% seen only once; the top ten take more than 4%. Sequenced input: CD4+ T cells from blood. These receptors all come from a human donor in good health.

The chain joins TRBV7-2 to TRBJ2-3, with no clear D. CDR1 SGHTA and CDR2 FQGNSA come from the germline V gene. V lost 2 bases, J lost 1 base, and 4 bases lay in between. The CDR3 runs 13 residues. CDR3 amino acids: CASSLTGTDTQYF. The CDR3 DNA reads TGTGCCAGCAGCTTAACAGGCACAGATACGCAGTATTTT. Full variable domain (rest looked up from reference TRBV7-2 and TRBJ2-3): GAGVSQSPSNKVTEKGKDVELRCDPISGHTALYWYRQSLGQGLEFLIYFQGNSAPDKSGLPSDRFSAERTGGSVSTLTIQRTQQEDSAVYLCASSLTGTDTQYFGPGTRLTVL.

This clone has more than one count but fewer than ten. V usage is TRBV5-4 and J usage is TRBJ2-5, with D possibly matching TRBD1 (5 bases). Deletions cut 4 bases from V and 3 bases from J, with 13 bases between. Germline V gene lookup returns CDR1 SGHNT and CDR2 YYREEE (reference sequence). This CDR3 has 14 amino acids. For the CDR3, the DNA is TGTGCCAGCAGCGCCCAGGGTGGGGAAGAGACCCAGTACTTC. This translates into CASSAQGGEETQYF.

The chain couples TRBV9 to TRBJ1-1; TRBD1 agrees at 8 bases. The CDR3 has 13 amino acids. J was trimmed by 3 bases and V by 4 bases; bases with no gene match: 2. Germline V gene data show CDR1 as SGDLS and CDR2 as YYNGEE. The CDR3 here is CASSLDRDTEAFF. CDR3 in DNA: TGTGCCAGCAGCTTGGACAGGGACACTGAAGCTTTCTTT.